The clone carrying this T cell receptor (beta chain) was detected many times. As yet, its antigen is unknown. This entry belongs to a study of neurological immune-mediated disorders. Study-wide findings and caveats: HTLV-1-associated myelopathy ranked highest for TCR clonal expansion and multiple sclerosis lowest, beneath healthy controls.

CDR1 SGHTA and CDR2 FQGNSA come from the germline V gene. Trimming cost V 2 bases and J 3 bases, with 10 bases left between them. The CDR3 totals 14 residues. MiXCR, run by TCRdb on the 5' RACE reads, gives a single entry per CDR3 protein. The sample has fewer than 65,000 distinct CDR3 sequences, 10% seen once. Sequencing was done on a sample of PBMCs. The sequence was obtained from a man aged 65-85 years with HTLV-1-associated myelopathy (HAM/TSP). J is TRBJ2-5 and V is TRBV7-2, with D possibly matching TRBD2 (5 bases). In DNA, the CDR3 is TGTGCCAGCAGCTTATCCGTGAGGGAAGAGACCCAGTACTTC. Protein sequence: CASSLSVREETQYF.